The rows below give T cell receptor beta chains drawn from one sample of a study of blood T cells in healthy people across ages. TCRdb reprocessed the 5' RACE reads with MiXCR, giving one entry per CDR3 protein. The table lists 450,000 to 600,000 distinct CDR3 sequences, about 27% of them singletons. This same sample was also part of a study on T cells of mothers and their children.

Sequencing used blood. These receptors were taken from a boy younger than 10 in good health. CDR3s include the opening cysteine and the closing phenylalanine or tryptophan. A D gene is named only where the DNA matches it firmly. The size field is filled for only some rows; it gives once, few, many or a size class.

V gene: TRBV5-1; D gene: TRBD1; J gene: TRBJ2-1; clone size: -; CDR3 DNA: TGCGCCAGCGGCCCTGGACAGGGACCCTGGCATGAGCAGTTCTTC; CDR3 protein: CASGPGQGPWHEQFF
V gene: TRBV27; D gene: -; J gene: TRBJ1-4; clone size: few; CDR3 DNA: TGTGCCAGCAGCCGCAGAATCTCCAGCGGAAAACTGTTTTTT; CDR3 protein: CASSRRISSGKLFF
V gene: TRBV15; D gene: TRBD2; J gene: TRBJ2-5; clone size: few; CDR3 DNA: TGTGCCACCAGCAGAGGGGGGACTAGCCAAGAGACCCAGTACTTC; CDR3 protein: CATSRGGTSQETQYF
V gene: TRBV27; D gene: -; J gene: TRBJ2-4; clone size: few; CDR3 DNA: TGTGCCAGCAGTTTTAGCGGCAGGGGGGACATTCAGTACTTC; CDR3 protein: CASSFSGRGDIQYF
V gene: TRBV6-1; D gene: TRBD1; J gene: TRBJ2-7; clone size: once; CDR3 DNA: TGTGCCAGCAGTGAATTTCCGACAGGGGGCTTCGAGCAGTACTTC; CDR3 protein: CASSEFPTGGFEQYF
V gene: TRBV4-1; D gene: -; J gene: TRBJ2-6; clone size: many; CDR3 DNA: TGCGCCAGCAGCCAAGGGTTGATCCCCCGTTCTGGGGCCAACGTCCTGACTTTC; CDR3 protein: CASSQGLIPRSGANVLTF
V gene: TRBV20-1; D gene: -; J gene: TRBJ1-2; clone size: few; CDR3 DNA: TGCAGTGCTAGAGAATCTGACTATGGCTACACCTTC; CDR3 protein: CSARESDYGYTF
V gene: TRBV5-5; D gene: -; J gene: TRBJ2-7; clone size: -; CDR3 DNA: TGTGCCAGCAGCCCGGCCTCGCGCGAGCAGTACTTC; CDR3 protein: CASSPASREQYF
V gene: TRBV7-6; D gene: TRBD2; J gene: TRBJ2-1; clone size: -; CDR3 DNA: TGTGTCTCGTCGGGGGGTCTCGACCCTAGCTCCTACAATGAGCAGTTCTTC; CDR3 protein: CVSSGGLDPSSYNEQFF
V gene: TRBV5-5; D gene: -; J gene: TRBJ2-3; clone size: -; CDR3 DNA: TGTGCCAGCAGCTTGAGGTACCGAACTCACACAGATACGCAGTATTTT; CDR3 protein: CASSLRYRTHTDTQYF
V gene: TRBV10-2; D gene: -; J gene: TRBJ1-1; clone size: -; CDR3 DNA: TGCGCCAGCAGAACCGGACTGCAGAACACTGAAGCTTTCTTT; CDR3 protein: CASRTGLQNTEAFF
V gene: TRBV12-3/TRBV12-4; D gene: -; J gene: TRBJ2-7; clone size: -; CDR3 DNA: TGTGCCAGCACCCAGGGGCGGGGCGAGCAGTACTTC; CDR3 protein: CASTQGRGEQYF
V gene: TRBV28; D gene: -; J gene: TRBJ1-2; clone size: -; CDR3 DNA: TGTGCCAGCAGCTTTGGAAGTGGGGGCGCTAACTATGGCTACACCTTC; CDR3 protein: CASSFGSGGANYGYTF